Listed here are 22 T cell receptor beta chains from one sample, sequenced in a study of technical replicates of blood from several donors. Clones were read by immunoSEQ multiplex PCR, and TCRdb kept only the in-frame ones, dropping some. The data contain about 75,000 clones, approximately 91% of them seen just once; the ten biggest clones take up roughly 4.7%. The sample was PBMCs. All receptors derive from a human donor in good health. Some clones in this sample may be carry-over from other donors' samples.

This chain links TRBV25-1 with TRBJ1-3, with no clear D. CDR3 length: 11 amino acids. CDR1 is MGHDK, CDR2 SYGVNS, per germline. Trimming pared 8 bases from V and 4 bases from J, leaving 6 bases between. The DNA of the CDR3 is TGTGCCAGCCGCGGGGGAAACACCATATATTTT. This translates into CASRGGNTIYF.

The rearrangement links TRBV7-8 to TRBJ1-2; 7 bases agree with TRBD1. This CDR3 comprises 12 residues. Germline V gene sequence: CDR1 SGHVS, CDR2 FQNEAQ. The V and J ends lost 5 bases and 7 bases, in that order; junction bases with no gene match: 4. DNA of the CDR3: TGTGCCAGCAGCCCCGACAGGGTTGGCTACACCTTC. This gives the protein CASSPDRVGYTF.

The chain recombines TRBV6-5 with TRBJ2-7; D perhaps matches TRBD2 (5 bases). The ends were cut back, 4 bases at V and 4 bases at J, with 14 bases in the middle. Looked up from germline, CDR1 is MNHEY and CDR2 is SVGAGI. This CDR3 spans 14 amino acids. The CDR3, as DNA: TGTGCCAGCAGTTCTTTTCGGGGTAATTACGAGCAGTACTTC. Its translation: CASSSFRGNYEQYF.

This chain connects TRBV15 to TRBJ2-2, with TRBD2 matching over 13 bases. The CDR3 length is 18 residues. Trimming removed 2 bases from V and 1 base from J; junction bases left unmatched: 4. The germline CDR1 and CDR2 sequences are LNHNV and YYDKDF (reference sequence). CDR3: CATSRRLAGGRNTGELFF. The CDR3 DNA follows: TGTGCCACCAGCAGAAGACTAGCGGGAGGCCGGAACACCGGGGAGCTGTTTTTT.

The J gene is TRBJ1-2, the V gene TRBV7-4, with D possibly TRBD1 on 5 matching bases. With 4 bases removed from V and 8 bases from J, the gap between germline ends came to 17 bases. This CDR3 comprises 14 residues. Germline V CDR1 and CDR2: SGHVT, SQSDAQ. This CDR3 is CASSSRDSIMGYTF. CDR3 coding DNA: TGTGCCAGCAGCTCCCGGGACTCGATTATGGGCTACACCTTC.

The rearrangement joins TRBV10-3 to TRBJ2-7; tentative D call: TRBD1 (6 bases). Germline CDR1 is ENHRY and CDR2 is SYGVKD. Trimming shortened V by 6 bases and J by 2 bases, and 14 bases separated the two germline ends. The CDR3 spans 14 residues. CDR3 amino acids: CAISGRGWTYEQYF. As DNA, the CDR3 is TGTGCCATCAGCGGCAGGGGATGGACCTACGAGCAGTACTTC.

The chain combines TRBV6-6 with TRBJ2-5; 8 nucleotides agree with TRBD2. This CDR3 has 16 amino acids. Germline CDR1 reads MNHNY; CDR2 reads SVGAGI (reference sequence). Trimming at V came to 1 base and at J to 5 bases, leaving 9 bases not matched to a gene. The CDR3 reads CASSYWSGGLGETQYF. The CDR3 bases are TGTGCCAGCAGTTACTGGAGCGGGGGTCTGGGGGAGACCCAGTACTTC.

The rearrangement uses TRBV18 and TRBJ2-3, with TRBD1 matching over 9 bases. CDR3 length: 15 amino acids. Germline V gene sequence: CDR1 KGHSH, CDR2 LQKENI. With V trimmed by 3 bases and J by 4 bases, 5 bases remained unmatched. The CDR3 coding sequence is TGTGCCAGCTCACCGGGACAGGGTTCCGCAGATACGCAGTATTTT. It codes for CASSPGQGSADTQYF.

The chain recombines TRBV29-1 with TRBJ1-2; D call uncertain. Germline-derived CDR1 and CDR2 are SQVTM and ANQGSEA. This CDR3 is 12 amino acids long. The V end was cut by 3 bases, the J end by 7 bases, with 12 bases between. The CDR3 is CSVEGASAGYTF. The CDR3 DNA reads TGCAGCGTTGAGGGCGCGTCGGCTGGCTACACCTTC.

The CDR3 DNA reads TGTGCCAGCAGCTTAAGTTTTAGCTCCTACGAGCAGTACTTC. Encoded protein: CASSLSFSSYEQYF. The rearrangement uses TRBV7-9 and TRBJ2-7; no firm D call. This CDR3 region has 14 residues. Trimming left V 2 bases short and J 0 bases short, with 8 bases between. The germline V gene has CDR1 SEHNR and CDR2 FQNEAQ (reference sequence).

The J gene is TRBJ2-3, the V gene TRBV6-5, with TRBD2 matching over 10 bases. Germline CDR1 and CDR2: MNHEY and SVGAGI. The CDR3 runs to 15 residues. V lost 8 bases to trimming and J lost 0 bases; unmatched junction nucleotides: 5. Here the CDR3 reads CASGMTSGSTDTQYF. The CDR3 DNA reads TGTGCCAGCGGGATGACTAGCGGGAGCACAGATACGCAGTATTTT.

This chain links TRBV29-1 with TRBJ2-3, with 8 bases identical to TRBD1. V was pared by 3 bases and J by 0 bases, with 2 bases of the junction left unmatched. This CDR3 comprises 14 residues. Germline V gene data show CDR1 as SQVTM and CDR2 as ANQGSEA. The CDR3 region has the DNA TGCAGCGTTGACAGGACAGGGAGCACAGATACGCAGTATTTT. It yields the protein CSVDRTGSTDTQYF.

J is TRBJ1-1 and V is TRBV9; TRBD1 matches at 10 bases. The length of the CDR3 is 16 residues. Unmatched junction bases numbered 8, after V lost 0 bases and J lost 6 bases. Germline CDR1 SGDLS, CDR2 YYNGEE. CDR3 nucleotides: TGTGCCAGCAGCGTAGGGAGGGGACAGGGGCGTGCTGAAGCTTTCTTT. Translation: CASSVGRGQGRAEAFF. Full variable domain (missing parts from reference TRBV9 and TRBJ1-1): DSGVTQTPKHLITATGQRVTLRCSPRSGDLSVYWYQQSLDQGLQFLIQYYNGEERAKGNILERFSAQQFPDLHSELNLSSLELGDSALYFCASSVGRGQGRAEAFFGQGTRLTVV.

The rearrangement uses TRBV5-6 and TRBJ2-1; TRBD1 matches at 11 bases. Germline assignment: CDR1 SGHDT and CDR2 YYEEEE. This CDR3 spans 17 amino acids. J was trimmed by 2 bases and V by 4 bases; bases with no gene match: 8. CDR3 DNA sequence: TGTGCCAGCAGCAACCCCGTGGGACAGGGGGCCTACAATGAGCAGTTCTTC. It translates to CASSNPVGQGAYNEQFF.

In DNA form, the CDR3 reads TGCGCCAGCAGTGGGGTAGCGGGACCAACAGATACGCAGTATTTT. Its translation: CASSGVAGPTDTQYF. This chain links TRBV10-2 with TRBJ2-3; TRBD2 matches 8 bases. Germline V lookup: CDR1 WSHSY, CDR2 SAAADI. The CDR3 sequence is 15 residues long. V gave up 4 bases and J gave up 3 bases; unmatched junction bases: 6.

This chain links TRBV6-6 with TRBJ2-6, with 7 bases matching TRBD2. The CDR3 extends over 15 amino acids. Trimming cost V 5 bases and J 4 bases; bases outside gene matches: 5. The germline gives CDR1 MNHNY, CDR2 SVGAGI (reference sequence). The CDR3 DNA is TGTGCCAGCAGTGCGGTCGGGAGGGGGGCCAACGTCCTGACTTTC. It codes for CASSAVGRGANVLTF.

The CDR3 bases are TGTGCCATCAGTGAGGGGGACAGCGGGGAGCTGTTTTTT. Its protein product is CAISEGDSGELFF. The rearrangement joins TRBV10-3 to TRBJ2-2; TRBD1 matches 7 bases. This CDR3 is built from 13 residues. Per the germline V gene, CDR1 is ENHRY and CDR2 is SYGVKD. V lost 2 bases, J lost 7 bases, and 1 base stayed unmatched.

The CDR3 region is CASSSGGITSTDTQYF. The CDR3 DNA reads TGCGCCAGCAGCTCCGGGGGAATTACTAGCACAGATACGCAGTATTTT. J is TRBJ2-3 and V is TRBV4-3; a possible D gene is TRBD2 (6 bases). There are 16 residues in the CDR3. The V gene's germline CDR1 is LGHNA and CDR2 YSLEER. The V gene lost 5 bases and the J gene lost 0 bases, with 15 bases spanning the gap.

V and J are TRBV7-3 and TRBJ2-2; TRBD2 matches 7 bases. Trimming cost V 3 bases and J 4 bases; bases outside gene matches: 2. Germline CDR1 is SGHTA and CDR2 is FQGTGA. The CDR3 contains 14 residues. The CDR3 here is CASSFGTITGELFF. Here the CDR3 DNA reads TGTGCCAGCAGCTTCGGGACTATCACCGGGGAGCTGTTTTTT.

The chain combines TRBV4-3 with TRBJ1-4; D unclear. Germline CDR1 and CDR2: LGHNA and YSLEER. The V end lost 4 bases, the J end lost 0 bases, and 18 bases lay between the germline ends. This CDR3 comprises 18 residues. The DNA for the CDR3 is TGCGCCAGCAGCCGAAGGGCAGGACTGGATGCAACTAATGAAAAACTGTTTTTT. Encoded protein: CASSRRAGLDATNEKLFF.

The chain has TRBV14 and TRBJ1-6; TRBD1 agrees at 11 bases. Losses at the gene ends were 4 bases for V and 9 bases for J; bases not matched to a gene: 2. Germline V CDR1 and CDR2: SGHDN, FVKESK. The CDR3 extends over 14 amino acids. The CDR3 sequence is CASSRDRGVSPLHF. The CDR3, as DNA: TGTGCCAGCAGCCGGGACAGGGGGGTTTCACCCCTCCACTTT.

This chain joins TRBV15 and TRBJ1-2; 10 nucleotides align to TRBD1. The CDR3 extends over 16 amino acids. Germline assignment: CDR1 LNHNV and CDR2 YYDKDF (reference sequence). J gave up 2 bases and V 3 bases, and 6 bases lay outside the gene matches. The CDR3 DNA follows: TGTGCCACCAGCAGCCCCGAGACAGGGGGCAACTATGGCTACACCTTC. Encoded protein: CATSSPETGGNYGYTF. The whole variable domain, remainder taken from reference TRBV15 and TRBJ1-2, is DAMVIQNPRYQVTQFGKPVTLSCSQTLNHNVMYWYQQKSSQAPKLLFHYYDKDFNNEADTPDNFQSRRPNTSFCFLDIRSPGLGDTAMYLCATSSPETGGNYGYTFGSGTRLTVV.